This TCR beta chain was obtained from a study of T cells after yellow fever vaccination. TCRdb passed the 5' RACE reads through MiXCR, listing each CDR3 protein once. This sample yields some 350,000 distinct CDR3 sequences, of which roughly 11% are seen a single time; less than 20% belongs to the top ten. CDR1 and CDR2 (germline): SGHRS, YFSETQ. CDR3 length: 16 amino acids. Trimming removed 0 bases from V and 1 base from J, with 13 bases in between. The sequence was obtained from a man aged 18 to 29 who received the YFV17D yellow fever vaccine. This chain connects TRBV5-1 to TRBJ1-1; tentatively, D is TRBD1 (5 bases). This specimen consisted of PBMCs, obtained on the day of the first yellow fever vaccination. The CDR3 is CASSLGWGRENTEAFF. CDR3 in DNA: TGCGCCAGCAGCTTGGGATGGGGGAGGGAGAACACTGAAGCTTTCTTT.